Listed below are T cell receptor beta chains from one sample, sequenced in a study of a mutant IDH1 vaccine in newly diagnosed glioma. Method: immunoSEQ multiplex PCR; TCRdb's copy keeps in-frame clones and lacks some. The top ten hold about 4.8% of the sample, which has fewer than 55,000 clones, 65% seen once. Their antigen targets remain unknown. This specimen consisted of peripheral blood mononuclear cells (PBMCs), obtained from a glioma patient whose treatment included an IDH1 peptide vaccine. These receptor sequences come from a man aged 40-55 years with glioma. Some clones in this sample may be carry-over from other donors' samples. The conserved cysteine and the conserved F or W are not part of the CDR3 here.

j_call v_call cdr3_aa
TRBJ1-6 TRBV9 ASSGDGVWGSPLH
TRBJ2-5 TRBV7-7 ASSLALGGATQY
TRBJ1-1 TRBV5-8 ASSPPNGGRTEAF
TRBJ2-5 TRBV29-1 SVDRAQETQY
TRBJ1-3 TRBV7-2 ASSPIGVDGNTIY
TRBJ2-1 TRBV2 ASRDRYNEQF
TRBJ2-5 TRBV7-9 ASSLAPSGGQETQY
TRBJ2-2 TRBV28 ASSPPVTGELF
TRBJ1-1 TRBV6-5 ASIPQGPWTEAF
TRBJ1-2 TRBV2 AKTAASGSTYGYT
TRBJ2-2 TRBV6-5 ASSITGVDTGELF
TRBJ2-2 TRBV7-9 ASSLEGTSNTGELF
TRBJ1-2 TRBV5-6 ASSLEFRGRGYGYT
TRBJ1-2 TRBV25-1 ASSESGGGSRGYT
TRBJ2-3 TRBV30 AWGAQGTDTQY
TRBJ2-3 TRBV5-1 ASRTGVIGGTDTQY
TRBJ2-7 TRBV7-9 ASSFPLPSYEQY
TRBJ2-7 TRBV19 ASSRLPFDEQY
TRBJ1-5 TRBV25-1 ASTEAGSNQPQH
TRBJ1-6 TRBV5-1 ASSLGAQNNNSPLH
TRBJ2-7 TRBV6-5 ASSTSGGNYEQY
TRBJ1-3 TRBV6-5 ASSYSPALSGNTIY
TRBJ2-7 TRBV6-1 ASSEWDRGLSYEQY
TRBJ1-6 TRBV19 ASSTGTAPLPLH
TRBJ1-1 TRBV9 ASSAGNEAF
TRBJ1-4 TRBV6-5 ASSYFATNEKLF
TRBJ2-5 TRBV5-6 ASSFLAGGGGETQY
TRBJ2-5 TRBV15 ATSRRGALLNQETQY
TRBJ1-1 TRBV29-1 SATGTGFEAF
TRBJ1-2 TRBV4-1 ASSQENLGVGGYT
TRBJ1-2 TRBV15 ATSRDTTSGGYT
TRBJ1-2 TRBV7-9 ASSSDRGDGYT
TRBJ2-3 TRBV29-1 SVDVGPDTQY
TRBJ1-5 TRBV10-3 AISERDTTQPQH
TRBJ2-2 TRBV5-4 ASSLSRNTGELF
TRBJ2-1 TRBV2 ASSEREGIYNEQF
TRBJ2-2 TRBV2 ASSARGTGTGELF
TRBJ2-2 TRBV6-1 ASSEMQGIRGTGELF
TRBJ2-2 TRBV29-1 SVEEATGGIGTGELF
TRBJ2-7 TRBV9 ASSATGQGTYEQY
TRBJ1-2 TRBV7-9 ASSRQSPYGYT
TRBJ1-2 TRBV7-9 ASSLIAGDYT
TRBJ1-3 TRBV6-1 ASVAQTFGNTIY
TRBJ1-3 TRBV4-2 ASSQGRGAGNTIY
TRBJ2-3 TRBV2 ASSEFSGGQDTQY
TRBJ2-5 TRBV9 ASSVSREGETQY
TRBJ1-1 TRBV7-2 ASSLGGSQVKAF
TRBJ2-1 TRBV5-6 ASSAYSGQGYNEQF
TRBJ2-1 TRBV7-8 ASSSQGAQGEQF
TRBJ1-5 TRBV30 AWSRRGLFQPQH
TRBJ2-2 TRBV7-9 ASSLGRTGMRTGELF
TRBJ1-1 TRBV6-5 ASSRETGLNTEAF
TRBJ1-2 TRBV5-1 ASSGPTVLPGYT
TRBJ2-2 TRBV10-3 AIFGTGELF
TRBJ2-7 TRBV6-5 ASSDGGQGIHEQY